The entry below describes one T cell receptor beta chain. The antigen is not known. This table comes from immunoSEQ multiplex PCR, and its TCRdb copy is limited to in-frame clones, with some not included. There are about 59,000 clones in the sample; 91% occur only once, and about 20% lies in the top ten. The sample belongs to a study of T cells in localized non-small cell lung cancer. Study observations and caveats: Uninvolved adjacent lung showed peak T cell clonality, exceeding tumor.

Sequencing used peripheral blood, obtained before any cancer treatment. The receptor was isolated from a man between 35 and 75 years old with stage I lung adenocarcinoma.

The chain's CDR3 is CASSWDGANYGYTF. The CDR3 coding sequence is TGTGCCAGCAGCTGGGATGGAGCTAACTATGGCTACACCTTC. The V and J genes are TRBV11-2 and TRBJ1-2; no definite D call. This CDR3 is 14 amino acids long. Trimming took off 4 bases at V and 0 bases at J, with 9 bases between the two ends. The germline CDR1 and CDR2 sequences are SGHAT and FQNNGV.